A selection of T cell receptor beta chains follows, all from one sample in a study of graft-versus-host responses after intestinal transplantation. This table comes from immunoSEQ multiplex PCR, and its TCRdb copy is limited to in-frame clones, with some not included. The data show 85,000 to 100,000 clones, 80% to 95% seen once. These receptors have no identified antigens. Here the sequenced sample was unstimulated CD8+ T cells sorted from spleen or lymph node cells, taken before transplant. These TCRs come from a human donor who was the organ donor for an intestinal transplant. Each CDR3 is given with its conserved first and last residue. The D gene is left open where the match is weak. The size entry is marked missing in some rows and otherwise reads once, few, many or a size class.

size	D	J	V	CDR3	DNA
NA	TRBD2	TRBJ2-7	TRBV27	CASSLGLASISYEQYF	TGTGCCAGCAGTTTGGGACTAGCGTCTATCTCCTACGAGCAGTACTTC
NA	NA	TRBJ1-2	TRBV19	CASTSGVANYGYTF	TGTGCCAGCACCTCAGGGGTCGCTAACTATGGCTACACCTTC
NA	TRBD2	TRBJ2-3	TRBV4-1	CASSTPGLAGSLTDTQYF	TGCGCCAGCAGCACCCCGGGACTAGCGGGATCTCTCACAGATACGCAGTATTTT
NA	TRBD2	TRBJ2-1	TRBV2	CASSRLAGRQYNEQFF	TGTGCCAGCAGTAGACTAGCGGGGCGTCAATACAATGAGCAGTTCTTC
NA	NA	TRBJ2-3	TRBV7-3	CASSFFQGFTDTQYF	TGTGCCAGCAGCTTTTTCCAGGGGTTCACAGATACGCAGTATTTT
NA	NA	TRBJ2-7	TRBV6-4	CASSDSPDTDYEQYF	TGTGCCAGCAGTGACTCGCCGGACACTGACTACGAGCAGTACTTC
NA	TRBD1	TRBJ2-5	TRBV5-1	CASSLSGGAETQYF	TGCGCCAGCAGCTTGTCAGGGGGTGCGGAGACCCAGTACTTC
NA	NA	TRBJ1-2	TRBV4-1	CASSGPSWGVNYGYTF	TGCGCCAGCAGCGGTCCATCATGGGGGGTTAACTATGGCTACACCTTC
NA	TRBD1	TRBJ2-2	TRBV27	CASSTSDRGNTGELFF	TGTGCCAGCAGCACCTCGGACAGGGGAAACACCGGGGAGCTGTTTTTT
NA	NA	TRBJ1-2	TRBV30	CACLTGPVNYGYTF	TGTGCCTGCCTAACAGGGCCGGTGAACTATGGCTACACCTTC
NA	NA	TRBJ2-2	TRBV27	CASSTLDGELFF	TGTGCCAGCAGCACACTAGACGGGGAGCTGTTTTTT
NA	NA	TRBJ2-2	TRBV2	CASSEADSNTGELFF	TGTGCCAGCAGTGAGGCAGATTCGAACACCGGGGAGCTGTTTTTT
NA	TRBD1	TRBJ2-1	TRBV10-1	CASSESDREENEQFF	TGCGCCAGCAGTGAGTCGGACAGGGAGGAGAATGAGCAGTTCTTC
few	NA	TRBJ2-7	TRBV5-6	CASSFVSDYEQYF	TGTGCCAGCAGCTTCGTCTCAGACTACGAGCAGTACTTC
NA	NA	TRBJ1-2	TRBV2	CASTEEGNGSYTF	TGTGCCAGCACCGAGGAGGGAAACGGCAGCTACACCTTC
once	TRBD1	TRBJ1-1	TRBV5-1	CASSLGGGQGAEAFF	TGCGCCAGCAGCTTGGGAGGGGGCCAGGGAGCTGAAGCTTTCTTT
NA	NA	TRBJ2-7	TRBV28	CVSAGQSASNEQYF	TGTGTCTCCGCAGGACAGTCCGCATCGAACGAGCAGTACTTC
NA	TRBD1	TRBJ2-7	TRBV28	CASSLYRGWYEQYF	TGTGCCAGCAGTTTATACAGGGGTTGGTACGAGCAGTACTTC
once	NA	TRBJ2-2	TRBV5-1	CASTNSPGQNTGELFF	TGCGCCAGCACCAACTCCCCGGGACAGAACACCGGGGAGCTGTTTTTT
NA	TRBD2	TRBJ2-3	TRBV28	CASSFGLGAQAQYF	TGTGCCAGCAGTTTCGGACTAGGGGCCCAGGCGCAGTATTTT